This TCR beta chain was retrieved from a study of PD-1 blockade in classical Hodgkin lymphoma. Broader study findings: According to reports, newly diagnosed patients had lower baseline TCR diversity than healthy donors, and relapsed/refractory patients had lower baseline TCR diversity still.

Germline-derived CDR1 and CDR2 are MNHEY and SMNVEV (reference sequence). The CDR3 length is 17 residues. V was clipped by 2 bases and J by 6 bases; unmatched bases: 5. As concerns this clone: Its antigen is unidentified.

The patients all showed relapse after autologous stem cell transplantation, while their brentuximab vedotin exposure varied. The table came from immunoSEQ multiplex PCR; TCRdb's copy has only in-frame clones and leaves some out. The table has tens of thousands of clones, around 73% seen once. The clonotype comes from a human donor with classical Hodgkin lymphoma. The chain recombines TRBV27 with TRBJ2-2; 14 nucleotides agree with TRBD2. The sequenced sample was peripheral blood mononuclear cells (PBMCs), obtained before the second cycle of nivolumab. The CDR3, as DNA: TGTGCCAGCAGTTTACCCGGACTAGCGGGAGGACCCGGGGAGCTGTTTTTT. Translating gives CASSLPGLAGGPGELFF.